The 16 T cell receptor beta chains below come from one sample, sequenced in a study of blood T cell repertoires in COVID-19. Data came from immunoSEQ multiplex PCR; TCRdb stores just in-frame clones and leaves some out. The table records about 160,000 clones, around 90% of them present only once. Sequenced: peripheral blood. All receptors derive from a man between 18 and 29 years old with acute or convalescent COVID-19.

This chain links TRBV6-6 with TRBJ1-2, with D possibly being TRBD1 (6 bases). The germline V gene encodes CDR1 MNHNY and CDR2 SVGAGI (reference sequence). This CDR3 has 16 residues. V lost 6 bases, J lost 8 bases, and 25 bases lay in between. The CDR3 nucleotides are TGTGCCAGCAGACAAGGACAGAGACAGGCCCCGAGGGGCTACACCTTC. Translating gives CASRQGQRQAPRGYTF.

This sequence joins TRBV5-6 and TRBJ1-6; the D is unclear. The CDR3 runs to 16 residues. Trimming removed 2 bases from V and 6 bases from J, with 15 bases in between. The germline CDR1 and CDR2 sequences are SGHDT and YYEEEE. Here the CDR3 reads CASSFRREAINSPLHF. The CDR3 DNA is TGTGCCAGCAGCTTTCGTCGGGAAGCGATTAATTCACCCCTCCACTTT.

In nucleotides, the CDR3 is TGTGCCAGCAGTAGGGACCGCCCGGGGGAATACACCATATATTTT. It is translated as CASSRDRPGEYTIYF. V gene TRBV6-5 combines with J gene TRBJ1-3; tentative D call: TRBD1 (5 bases). This CDR3 has 15 amino acids. Looked up from germline, CDR1 is MNHEY and CDR2 is SVGAGI. Between the trimmed V and J ends, which lost 5 bases and 8 bases, there was a span of 19 bases.

This clone was seen once. The rearrangement uses TRBV10-2 and TRBJ2-7; possibly TRBD1 for D (5 bases). CDR1 is WSHSY, CDR2 SAAADI, per germline. CDR3 size: 12 residues. The germline V and J ends were trimmed by 10 bases and 3 bases, with 13 bases remaining between them. The CDR3 reads CATSQGIYEQYF. CDR3 coding DNA: TGCGCCACCTCTCAGGGAATCTACGAGCAGTACTTC.

This chain uses TRBV7-9 with TRBJ1-1; D not resolved. The CDR3 totals 15 residues. V lost 1 base, J lost 2 bases, and 11 bases lay in between. Per germline, CDR1 SEHNR and CDR2 FQNEAQ (reference sequence). The CDR3 region has the DNA TGTGCCAGCAGCTTAGGCGGCAGCGTCAACACTGAAGCTTTCTTT. Protein product: CASSLGGSVNTEAFF.

The chain recombines TRBV10-3 with TRBJ2-5, with D perhaps TRBD2 (6 bases). V lost 0 bases and J lost 3, with 20 bases in between. Germline CDR1 and CDR2: ENHRY and SYGVKD. The CDR3 length is 18 residues. The CDR3 DNA reads TGTGCCATCAGTGAGTCTGGGCGGGGTAGTTATCTTGAAGAGACCCAGTACTTC. Its translation is CAISESGRGSYLEETQYF.

The chain couples TRBV5-1 to TRBJ1-2, with 8 nucleotides matching TRBD1. The V and J ends lost 3 bases and 8 bases, in that order; junction bases with no gene match: 6. Germline-derived CDR1 and CDR2 are SGHRS and YFSETQ. The CDR3 totals 13 residues. The CDR3 region has the DNA TGCGCCAGCAGCTCGGACAGGGCCCGAGGCTACACCTTC. Amino acids: CASSSDRARGYTF.

The V gene is TRBV12-3 or TRBV12-4, the J gene TRBJ1-1, with unresolved D. CDR3 length equals 13 residues. Trimming left V 1 base short and J 1 base short, with 4 bases between. CDR3 residues: CASSLDGNTEAFF. The CDR3 bases are TGTGCCAGCAGTTTAGACGGGAACACTGAAGCTTTCTTT.

The rearrangement joins TRBV7-2 to TRBJ2-3; 8 nucleotides align to TRBD2. Germline-derived CDR1 and CDR2 are SGHTA and FQGNSA. J gave up 5 bases and V 1 base, and 8 bases lay outside the gene matches. The CDR3 loop spans 16 amino acids. In DNA, the CDR3 is TGTGCCAGCAGCTTAGGTCGGGGACTAGGAGGAGATACGCAGTATTTT. Translating it yields CASSLGRGLGGDTQYF.

The genes are TRBV14 and TRBJ2-5, with TRBD1 as a possible D gene (6 bases). With 0 bases removed from V and 4 bases from J, the gap between germline ends came to 12 bases. Looked up from germline, CDR1 is SGHDN and CDR2 is FVKESK. This CDR3 region has 15 residues. This chain's CDR3 is CASSQDVQGRETQYF. CDR3 in DNA: TGTGCCAGCAGCCAAGATGTACAGGGTCGAGAGACCCAGTACTTC.

The J gene is TRBJ1-1, the V gene TRBV18; TRBD1 aligns across 7 bases. Germline V gene sequence: CDR1 KGHSH, CDR2 LQKENI. There are 14 residues in the CDR3. The junction had 4 bases not matched to a gene; V was cut back by 3 bases and J by 3 bases. This CDR3 is CASSPTRGDTEAFF. The CDR3 DNA reads TGTGCCAGCTCACCTACCAGGGGGGACACTGAAGCTTTCTTT. Based on the CDR3 plus reference TRBV18 and TRBJ1-1, the full variable domain is NAGVMQNPRHLVRRRGQEARLRCSPMKGHSHVYWYRQLPEEGLKFMVYLQKENIIDESGMPKERFSAEFPKEGPSILRIQQVVRGDSAAYFCASSPTRGDTEAFFGQGTRLTVV.

This clone was seen a few times. The chain has TRBV9 and TRBJ2-7; 11 bases are shared with TRBD2. CDR3 length: 16 amino acids. Germline V gene lookup returns CDR1 SGDLS and CDR2 YYNGEE. V lost 0 bases, J lost 2 bases, and 4 bases stayed unmatched. The CDR3 is CASSVDLAGGPYEQYF. DNA for the CDR3: TGTGCCAGCAGCGTAGATCTAGCGGGGGGACCCTACGAGCAGTACTTC.

This chain links TRBV6-5 with TRBJ1-2; 10 positions agree with TRBD1. In germline, CDR1 is MNHEY, CDR2 SVGAGI. This CDR3 region has 15 residues. V was clipped by 10 bases and J by 2 bases; unmatched bases: 10. CDR3 coding DNA: TGTGCCACCTTTAGACCGGGACAGGGGAACTATGGCTACACCTTC. Translated, it gives CATFRPGQGNYGYTF.

The rearrangement links TRBV12-3 or TRBV12-4 to TRBJ1-2; D not resolved. This CDR3 spans 12 amino acids. V was pared by 2 bases and J by 6 bases, with 7 bases between. Here the CDR3 DNA reads TGTGCCAGCAGTTTAATCGGGAATGGCTACACCTTC. Its translation: CASSLIGNGYTF.

This sequence joins TRBV7-9 and TRBJ2-1; maybe TRBD1 (6 bases). Trimming shortened V by 5 bases and J by 4 bases, and 12 bases separated the two germline ends. CDR1 is SEHNR, CDR2 FQNEAQ, per germline (reference sequence). The CDR3 spans 14 residues. The CDR3 nucleotides read TGTGCCAGCAGCCCCCAAGACAGGTACAATGAGCAGTTCTTC. Its translation: CASSPQDRYNEQFF.

In its sample, this clone was seen once. The V call is TRBV10-2, the J call TRBJ1-1; possibly TRBD1 for D (6 bases). The ends were cut back, 5 bases at V and 5 bases at J, with 15 bases in the middle. The CDR3 spans 14 residues. Germline V CDR1 and CDR2: WSHSY, SAAADI. The CDR3 loop reads CASSLVQGETEAFF. The CDR3 DNA reads TGCGCCAGCAGTTTGGTACAGGGCGAGACTGAAGCTTTCTTT.